One and the same sample provided the 8 T cell receptor beta chains below, sequenced in a study of T cell responses to AZD1222 COVID-19 vaccine. Repertoires were generated with immunoSEQ multiplex PCR, while TCRdb's copy carries only in-frame clones and drops some. The sample contains about 180,000 clones, just over 85% of which appear only once. Sequencing used peripheral blood, obtained 28 days after the second AZD1222 dose. These receptor sequences come from an adult who received the AZD1222 COVID-19 vaccine.

This chain connects TRBV11-2 to TRBJ2-1; 10 bases match TRBD1. The V segment lost 5 bases and the J segment 7 bases; nucleotides outside the gene matches: 5. The CDR3 is 14 amino acids. CDR1 SGHAT and CDR2 FQNNGV come from the germline V gene. Written as DNA, the CDR3 is TGTGCCAGCAGCCCGGGACAGGGGAAGAATGAGCAGTTCTTC. It yields the protein CASSPGQGKNEQFF. The variable domain in full, completed from reference TRBV11-2 and TRBJ2-1, reads EAGVAQSPRYKIIEKRQSVAFWCNPISGHATLYWYQQILGQGPKLLIQFQNNGVVDDSQLPKDRFSAERLKGVDSTLKIQPAKLEDSAVYLCASSPGQGKNEQFFGPGTRLTVL.

The V gene is TRBV5-1, the J gene TRBJ2-7; TRBD1 matches 7 bases. Germline values: CDR1 SGHRS, CDR2 YFSETQ. J lost 6 bases, V lost 0 bases, and 6 bases had no gene match. This CDR3 is built from 14 residues. The CDR3 is CASSLGQGQGEQYF. Written as DNA, the CDR3 is TGCGCCAGCAGCTTGGGACAGGGTCAGGGCGAGCAGTACTTC.

CDR3 bases: TGTGCCAGTACAGGGAACCCCTACGAGCAGTACTTC. Protein sequence: CASTGNPYEQYF. This sequence joins TRBV19 and TRBJ2-7; perhaps TRBD1 as D (5 bases). The germline V and J ends were trimmed by 7 bases and 2 bases, with 9 bases remaining between them. Germline V lookup: CDR1 LNHDA, CDR2 SQIVND (reference sequence). CDR3 size: 12 residues.

This rearrangement joins TRBV5-6 to TRBJ1-5; D ambiguous. This CDR3 has 13 residues. V was pared by 0 bases and J by 4 bases, with 5 bases between. Germline V gives CDR1 SGHDT, CDR2 YYEEEE. The CDR3 reads CASSLAGNQPQHF. In DNA, the CDR3 is TGTGCCAGCAGCTTGGCGGGAAATCAGCCCCAGCATTTT.

The chain employs TRBV30 and TRBJ1-1; no definite D call. The germline CDR1 and CDR2 sequences are GTSNPN and SVGIG (reference sequence). The CDR3 runs to 12 residues. Trimming left V 4 bases short and J 5 bases short, with 11 bases between. Here the CDR3 DNA reads TGTGCCTGGATCCGACCGCAAACTGAAGCTTTCTTT. This translates into CAWIRPQTEAFF. Based on the CDR3 plus reference TRBV30 and TRBJ1-1, the full variable domain is SQTIHQWPATLVQPVGSPLSLECTVEGTSNPNLYWYRQAAGRGLQLLFYSVGIGQISSEVPQNLSASRPQDRQFILSSKKLLLSDSGFYLCAWIRPQTEAFFGQGTRLTVV.

CDR3 loop: CASSRAGPYEQYF. Written as DNA, the CDR3 is TGTGCCAGCAGCCGAGCGGGCCCCTACGAGCAGTACTTC. The V gene is TRBV6-2 or TRBV6-3, the J gene TRBJ2-7, with D possibly matching TRBD2 (6 bases). Germline-derived CDR1 and CDR2 are MNHEY and SVGEGT. V lost 6 bases and J lost 2, with 11 bases in between. CDR3 size: 13 residues.

V usage is TRBV14 and J usage is TRBJ1-1; a possible D gene is TRBD1 (5 bases). The CDR3 contains 14 residues. Germline-derived CDR1 and CDR2 are SGHDN and FVKESK. V was cut by 2 bases and J by 2 bases, with 9 bases left in between. The CDR3 here is CASSQYGHNTEAFF. CDR3 in DNA: TGTGCCAGCAGCCAATACGGACATAACACTGAAGCTTTCTTT.

V usage is TRBV10-2 and J usage is TRBJ2-7; D is unresolved. Germline V gives CDR1 WSHSY, CDR2 SAAADI. Trimming removed 0 bases at V and 6 bases at J, with 15 bases between. The CDR3 has 15 amino acids. The CDR3 is CASSESGRPDGEQYF. The CDR3, as DNA: TGCGCCAGCAGTGAGTCGGGCAGACCTGATGGCGAGCAGTACTTC.